This T cell receptor (beta chain) comes out of a study of blood T cell repertoires in COVID-19. Method: immunoSEQ multiplex PCR; TCRdb's copy keeps in-frame clones and lacks some. The sample has some 48,000 clones; 70% to 90% are singletons. With 6 bases clipped from V and 2 bases from J, the junction kept 8 bases outside the gene matches. Germline-derived CDR1 and CDR2 are SNHLY and FYNNEI. This CDR3 has 16 residues. The source material was peripheral blood. The J gene is TRBJ2-1, the V gene TRBV2; 9 bases line up with TRBD2. This receptor was taken from a woman older than 75 with COVID-19, enrolled during active disease. This chain's CDR3 is CASRGGRERTYNEQFF. In DNA, the CDR3 is TGTGCCAGCAGGGGCGGGAGGGAGCGGACCTACAATGAGCAGTTCTTC.